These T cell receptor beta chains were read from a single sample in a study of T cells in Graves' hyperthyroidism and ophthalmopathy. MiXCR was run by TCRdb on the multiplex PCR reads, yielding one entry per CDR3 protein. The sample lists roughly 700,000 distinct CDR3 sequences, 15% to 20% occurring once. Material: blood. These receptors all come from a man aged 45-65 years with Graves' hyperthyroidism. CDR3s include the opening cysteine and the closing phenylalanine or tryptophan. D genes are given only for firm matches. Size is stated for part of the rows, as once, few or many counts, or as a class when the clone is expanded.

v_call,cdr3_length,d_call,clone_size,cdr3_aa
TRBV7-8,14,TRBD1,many,CASSYRQGSYEQYF
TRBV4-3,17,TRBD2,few,CASSQEDSGRGVNEQFF
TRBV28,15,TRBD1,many,CASTSGTGENYGYTF
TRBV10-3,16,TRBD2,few,CAISEHTTSGSYEQYF
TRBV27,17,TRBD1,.,CASSQTGVPGAYSPLHF
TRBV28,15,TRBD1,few,CANSLLDREGGEQYF
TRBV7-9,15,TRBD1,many,CASSLGTGYKDEQYF
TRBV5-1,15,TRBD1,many,CASSYGTGGTYEQFF
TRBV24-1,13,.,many,CATRQGRPYEQYF
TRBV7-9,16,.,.,CASSFLVKSSGNTIYF